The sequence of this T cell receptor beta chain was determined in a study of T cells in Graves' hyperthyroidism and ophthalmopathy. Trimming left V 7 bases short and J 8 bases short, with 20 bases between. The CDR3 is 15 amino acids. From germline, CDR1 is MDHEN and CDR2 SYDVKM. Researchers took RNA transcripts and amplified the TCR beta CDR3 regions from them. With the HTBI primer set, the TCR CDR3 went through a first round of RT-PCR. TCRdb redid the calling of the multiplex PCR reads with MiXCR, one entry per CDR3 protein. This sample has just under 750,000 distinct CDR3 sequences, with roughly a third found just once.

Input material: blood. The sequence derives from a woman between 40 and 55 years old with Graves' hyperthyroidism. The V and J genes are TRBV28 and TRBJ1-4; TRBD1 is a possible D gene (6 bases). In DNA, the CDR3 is TGTGCCAGCACCCATTCGGGACACCGAAGGGAAAAACTGTTTTTT. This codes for CASTHSGHRREKLFF. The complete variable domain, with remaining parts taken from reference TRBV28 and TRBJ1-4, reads DVKVTQSSRYLVKRTGEKVFLECVQDMDHENMFWYRQDPGLGLRLIYFSYDVKMKEKGDIPEGYSVSREKKERFSLILESASTNQTSMYLCASTHSGHRREKLFFGSGTQLSVL.